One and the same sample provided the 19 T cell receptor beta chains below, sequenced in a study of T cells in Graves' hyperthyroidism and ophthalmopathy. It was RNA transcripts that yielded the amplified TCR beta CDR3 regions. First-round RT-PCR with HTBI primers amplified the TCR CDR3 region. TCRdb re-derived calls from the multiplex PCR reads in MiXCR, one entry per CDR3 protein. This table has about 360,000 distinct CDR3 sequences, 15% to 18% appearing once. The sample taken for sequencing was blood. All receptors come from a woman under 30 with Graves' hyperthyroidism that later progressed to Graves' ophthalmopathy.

The CDR3 DNA is TGTGCCAGTAGTATCGGGATGACATACAATGAGCAGTTCTTC. Protein sequence: CASSIGMTYNEQFF. The gene calls are TRBV19 and TRBJ2-1; perhaps TRBD2 as D (5 bases). The CDR3 has 14 residues. Germline CDR1 is LNHDA and CDR2 is SQIVND (reference sequence). With 3 bases removed from V and 4 bases from J, the gap between germline ends came to 10 bases.

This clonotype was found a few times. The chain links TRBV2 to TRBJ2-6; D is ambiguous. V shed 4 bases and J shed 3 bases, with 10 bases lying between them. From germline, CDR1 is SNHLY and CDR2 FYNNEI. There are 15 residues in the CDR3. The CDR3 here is CASSVAGDGANVLTF. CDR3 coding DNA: TGTGCCAGCAGTGTAGCTGGGGATGGGGCCAACGTCCTGACTTTC. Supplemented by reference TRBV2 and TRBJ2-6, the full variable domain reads EPEVTQTPSHQVTQMGQEVILRCVPISNHLYFYWYRQILGQKVEFLVSFYNNEISEKSEIFDDQFSVERPDGSNFTLKIRSTKLEDSAMYFCASSVAGDGANVLTFGAGSRLTVL.

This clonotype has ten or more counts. CDR3 bases: TGTGCCAGCAGCCCCACCGGGACCACCCTCACCGGGGAGCTGTTTTTT. Its translation: CASSPTGTTLTGELFF. This chain connects TRBV7-9 to TRBJ2-2; D possibly matches TRBD1 or TRBD2 (5 bases each). CDR1 is SEHNR and CDR2 is FQNEAQ in the germline V gene (reference sequence). This CDR3 is built from 16 residues. With 5 bases removed from V and 4 bases from J, the gap between germline ends came to 17 bases.

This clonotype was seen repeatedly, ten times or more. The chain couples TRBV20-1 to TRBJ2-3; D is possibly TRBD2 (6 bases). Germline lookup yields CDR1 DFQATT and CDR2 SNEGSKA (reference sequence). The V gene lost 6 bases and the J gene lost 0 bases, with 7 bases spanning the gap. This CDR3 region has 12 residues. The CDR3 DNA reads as TGCAGTGCGGAGGGGAGCACAGATACGCAGTATTTT. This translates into CSAEGSTDTQYF.

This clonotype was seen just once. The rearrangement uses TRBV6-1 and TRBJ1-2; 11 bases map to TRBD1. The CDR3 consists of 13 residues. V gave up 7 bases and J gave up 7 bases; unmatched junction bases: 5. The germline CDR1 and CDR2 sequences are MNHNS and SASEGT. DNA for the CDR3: TGTGCCAGCAATGGACAGGGGGCGAGTGGCTACACCTTC. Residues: CASNGQGASGYTF.

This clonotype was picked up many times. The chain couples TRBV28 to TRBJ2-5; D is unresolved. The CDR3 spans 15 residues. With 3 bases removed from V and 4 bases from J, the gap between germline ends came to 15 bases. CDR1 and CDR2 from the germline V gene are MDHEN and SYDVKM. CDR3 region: CASSFGPPRRETQYF. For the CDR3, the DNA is TGTGCCAGCAGTTTCGGTCCCCCACGTCGAGAGACCCAGTACTTC.

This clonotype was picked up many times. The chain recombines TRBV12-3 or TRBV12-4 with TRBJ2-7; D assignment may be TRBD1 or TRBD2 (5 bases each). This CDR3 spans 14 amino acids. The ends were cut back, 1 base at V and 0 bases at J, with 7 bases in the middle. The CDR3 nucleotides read TGTGCCAGCAGTTTAGTTGGGACCTCCTACGAGCAGTACTTC. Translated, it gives CASSLVGTSYEQYF.

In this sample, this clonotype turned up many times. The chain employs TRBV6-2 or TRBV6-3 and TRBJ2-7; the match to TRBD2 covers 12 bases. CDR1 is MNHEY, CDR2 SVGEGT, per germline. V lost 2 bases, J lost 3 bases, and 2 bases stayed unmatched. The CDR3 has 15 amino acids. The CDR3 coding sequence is TGTGCCAGCAGTTACCGGACTAGCGGGAACTACGAGCAGTACTTC. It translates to CASSYRTSGNYEQYF.

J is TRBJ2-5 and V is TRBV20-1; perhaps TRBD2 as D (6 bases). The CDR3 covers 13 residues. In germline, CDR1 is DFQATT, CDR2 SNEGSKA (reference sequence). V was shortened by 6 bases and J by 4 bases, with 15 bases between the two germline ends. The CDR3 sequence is CSASGGPGETQYF. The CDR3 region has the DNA TGCAGTGCGTCTGGAGGGCCGGGAGAGACCCAGTACTTC.

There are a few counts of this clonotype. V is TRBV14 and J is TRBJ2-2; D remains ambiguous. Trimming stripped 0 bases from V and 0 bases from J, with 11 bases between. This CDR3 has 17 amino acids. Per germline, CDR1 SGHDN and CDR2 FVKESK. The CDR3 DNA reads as TGTGCCAGCAGCCAAGACAGCAGTACCGCGAACACCGGGGAGCTGTTTTTT. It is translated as CASSQDSSTANTGELFF.

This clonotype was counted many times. The CDR3: CASSGSTTYEQYF. The DNA of the CDR3 is TGTGCCAGCAGTGGCTCGACAACCTACGAGCAGTACTTC. J is TRBJ2-7 and V is TRBV2; D not certain. Trimming removed 4 bases from V and 2 bases from J, with 9 bases in between. CDR1 and CDR2 from the germline V gene are SNHLY and FYNNEI. This CDR3 is built from 13 residues.

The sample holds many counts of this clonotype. The CDR3 is CASSQGETRDTIYF. The CDR3 region has the DNA TGTGCCAGCAGTCAGGGGGAGACCCGGGACACCATATATTTT. This sequence joins TRBV6-1 and TRBJ1-3; 7 bases are shared with TRBD1. V was pared by 5 bases and J by 8 bases, with 9 bases of the junction left unmatched. The germline V gene encodes CDR1 MNHNS and CDR2 SASEGT. The CDR3 covers 14 residues.

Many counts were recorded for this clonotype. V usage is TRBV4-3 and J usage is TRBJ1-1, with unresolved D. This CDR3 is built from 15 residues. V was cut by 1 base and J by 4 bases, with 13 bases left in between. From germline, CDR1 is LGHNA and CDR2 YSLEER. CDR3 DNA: TGCGCCAGCAGCCAAGTTGAATACAAGCTCACTGAAGCTTTCTTT. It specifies CASSQVEYKLTEAFF.

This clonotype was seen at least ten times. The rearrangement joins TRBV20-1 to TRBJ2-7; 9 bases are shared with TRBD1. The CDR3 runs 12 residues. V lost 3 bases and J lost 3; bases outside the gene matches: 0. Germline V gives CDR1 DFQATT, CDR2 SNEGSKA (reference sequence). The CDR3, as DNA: TGCAGTGCTAGGGGACAGGGCTACGAGCAGTACTTC. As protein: CSARGQGYEQYF.

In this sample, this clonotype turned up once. The CDR3: CASSQDHRDRVKFGFEQYF. CDR3 nucleotide sequence: TGCGCCAGCAGCCAAGATCATCGAGACAGGGTCAAGTTCGGATTCGAGCAGTACTTC. The chain combines TRBV4-3 with TRBJ2-7; 7 bases line up with TRBD1. CDR1 is LGHNA, CDR2 YSLEER, per germline. This CDR3 region has 19 residues. Losses at the gene ends were 0 bases for V and 6 bases for J; bases not matched to a gene: 20.

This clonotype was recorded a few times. CDR3 DNA: TGTGCCAGCAGTGAATGGGACAGGTGGAATAGCAATCAGCCCCAGCATTTT. Translating gives CASSEWDRWNSNQPQHF. The gene calls are TRBV6-1 and TRBJ1-5, with TRBD1 identical over 8 bases. In germline, CDR1 is MNHNS, CDR2 SASEGT. CDR3 length: 17 amino acids. J was trimmed by 0 bases and V by 2 bases; bases with no gene match: 6.

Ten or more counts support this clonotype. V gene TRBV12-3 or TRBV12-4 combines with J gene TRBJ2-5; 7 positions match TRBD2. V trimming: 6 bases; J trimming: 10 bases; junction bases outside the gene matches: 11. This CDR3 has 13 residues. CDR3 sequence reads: CASSSTGGGDQYF. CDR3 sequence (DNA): TGTGCCAGCAGCTCTACAGGTGGGGGGGACCAGTACTTC.

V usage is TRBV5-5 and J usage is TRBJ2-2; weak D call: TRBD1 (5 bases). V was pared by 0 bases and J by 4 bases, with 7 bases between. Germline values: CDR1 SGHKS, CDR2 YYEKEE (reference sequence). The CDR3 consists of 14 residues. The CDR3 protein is CASSLEGVTGELFF. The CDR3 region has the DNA TGTGCCAGCAGCTTGGAAGGGGTCACCGGGGAGCTGTTTTTT.

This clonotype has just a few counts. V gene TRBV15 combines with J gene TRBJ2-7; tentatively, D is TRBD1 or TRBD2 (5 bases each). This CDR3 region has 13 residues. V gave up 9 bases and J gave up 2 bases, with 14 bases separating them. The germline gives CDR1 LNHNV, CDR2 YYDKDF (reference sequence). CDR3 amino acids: CATSGTDTYEQYF. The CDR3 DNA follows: TGTGCCACTTCCGGGACGGACACCTACGAGCAGTACTTC. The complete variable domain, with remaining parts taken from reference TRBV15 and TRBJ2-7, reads DAMVIQNPRYQVTQFGKPVTLSCSQTLNHNVMYWYQQKSSQAPKLLFHYYDKDFNNEADTPDNFQSRRPNTSFCFLDIRSPGLGDTAMYLCATSGTDTYEQYFGPGTRLTVT.